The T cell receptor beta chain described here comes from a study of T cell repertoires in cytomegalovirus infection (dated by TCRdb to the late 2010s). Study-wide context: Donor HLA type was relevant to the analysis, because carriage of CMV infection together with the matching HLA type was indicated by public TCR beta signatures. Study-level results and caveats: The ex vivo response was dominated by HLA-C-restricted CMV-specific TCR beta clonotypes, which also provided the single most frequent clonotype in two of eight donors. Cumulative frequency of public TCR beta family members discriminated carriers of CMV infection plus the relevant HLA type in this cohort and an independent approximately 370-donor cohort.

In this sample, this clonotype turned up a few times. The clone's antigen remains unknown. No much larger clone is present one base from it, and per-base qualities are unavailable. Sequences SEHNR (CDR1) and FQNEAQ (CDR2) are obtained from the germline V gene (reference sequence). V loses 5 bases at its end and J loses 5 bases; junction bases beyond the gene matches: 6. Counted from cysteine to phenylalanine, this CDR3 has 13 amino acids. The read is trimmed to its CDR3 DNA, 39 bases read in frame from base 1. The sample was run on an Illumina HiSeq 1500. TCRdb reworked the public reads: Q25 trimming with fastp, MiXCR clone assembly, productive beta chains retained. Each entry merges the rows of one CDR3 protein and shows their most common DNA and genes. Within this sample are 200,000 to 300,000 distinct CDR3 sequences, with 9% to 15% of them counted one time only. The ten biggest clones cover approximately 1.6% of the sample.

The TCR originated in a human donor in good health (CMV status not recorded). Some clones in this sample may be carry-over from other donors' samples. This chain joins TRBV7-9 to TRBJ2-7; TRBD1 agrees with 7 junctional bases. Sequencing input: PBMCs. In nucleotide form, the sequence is TGTGCCAGCAGCGACCGGGACAGCCACGAGCAGTACTTC. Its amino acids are CASSDRDSHEQYF.